This TCR beta chain emerged from a study of T cells expressing NK-cell markers. 5'RACE template switching built TCR beta cDNA with unique molecular identifiers. With the 5' RACE reads reprocessed, TCRdb shows one record per CDR3 protein and no DNA. There are about 460,000 distinct CDR3 sequences in the sample, with more than 1.4% held by the top ten. Whole-study results and caveats: No clear determination of HCMV specificity was made for expanded NKG2C+ T cell clones. NKG2C+ dominant clonotypes from 6 or 7 donors made up roughly 1.0-7.0% of CD8+ T cells.

The length of the CDR3 is 17 residues. Germline V gene lookup returns CDR1 SGHKS and CDR2 YYEKEE (reference sequence). Note on this clonotype: The target antigen is unknown.

The sample taken for sequencing was blood T cells: a sorted CD56 or NKG2C T cell subset, CD4+ or CD8+ T cells, or bulk PBMC T cells (not recorded which). V gene TRBV5-5 combines with J gene TRBJ2-1; lacking DNA, the TRBD2 call made by TCRdb goes unchecked. The sequence derives from a woman in her fifties or sixties in good health. This CDR3 reads CASSYGPTSGRRNEQFF.